The 15 T cell receptor beta chains listed next were all sequenced from one sample in a study of CD8+CD57+ T cells in acquired aplastic anemia. Profiling of TCR beta VDJ combinations and CDR3 sequences used genomic DNA as template. Via MiXCR, TCRdb re-called the reads, giving one row per CDR3 protein. In the table there are 310,000 or so distinct CDR3 sequences, approximately 58% of which are singletons. By flow cytometry, patients selected for sequencing had shown an expansion of CD8+CD57+ cells. Sequencing was done on a sample of sorted CD4+, CD8+, or CD8+CD57+ T cells (not recorded which) from PBMCs. These receptors were collected from a human donor with aplastic anemia.

This clonotype was detected ten times or more. V usage is TRBV7-6 and J usage is TRBJ2-3; D gene ambiguous. Trimming took off 4 bases at V and 5 bases at J, with 13 bases between the two ends. The CDR3 sequence is 14 residues long. Germline V CDR1 and CDR2: SGHVS, FNYEAQ. The CDR3 loop reads CASSSSPSGDTQYF. The CDR3 nucleotides are TGTGCCAGCAGCTCCAGCCCGTCCGGAGATACGCAGTATTTT.

As for this clonotype: Mismatch with germline at one junction end may stem from a read error. The chain has TRBV5-4 and TRBJ1-4; D ambiguous. The CDR3 runs to 13 residues. The germline V gene has CDR1 SGHNT and CDR2 YYREEE (reference sequence). CDR3 amino acids: CACSLLENEKLFF. CDR3 DNA: TGTGCCTGCAGCTTGTTGGAGAATGAAAAACTGTTTTTT.

In this sample, this clonotype turned up a few times. This likely comes from a read error, as the CDR3 has no conserved phenylalanine or tryptophan at its end. The chain is built from TRBV18 and TRBJ1-1; no reliable D call. Per the germline V gene, CDR1 is KGHSH and CDR2 is LQKENI. The V end lost 3 bases, the J end lost 5 bases, and 16 bases lay between the germline ends. The CDR3 contains 15 residues. The CDR3 bases are TGTGCCAGCTCACCTACGGGAGACGGGTGGACTGAAGCTTTCCTT. Amino acids: CASSPTGDGWTEAFL.

This chain links TRBV2 with TRBJ1-1; D is possibly TRBD1 (5 bases). Germline V CDR1 and CDR2: SNHLY, FYNNEI. V lost 4 bases, J lost 4 bases, and 10 bases lay in between. CDR3 size: 13 residues. The CDR3, as DNA: TGTGCCAGCAGTGGACCGGGGGGCACTGAAGCTTTCTTT. The encoded protein is CASSGPGGTEAFF.

The chain is built from TRBV19 and TRBJ1-2, with TRBD1 as a possible D gene (5 bases). CDR1 is LNHDA, CDR2 SQIVND, per germline (reference sequence). Trimming took off 3 bases at V and 5 bases at J, with 10 bases between the two ends. This CDR3 has 13 amino acids. DNA for the CDR3: TGTGCCAGTAGTATGACAGAGAGGTATGGCTACACCTTC. Translated, it gives CASSMTERYGYTF.

This clonotype turned up a few times. This sequence joins TRBV7-8 and TRBJ2-1, with D possibly TRBD1 on 6 matching bases. Germline-derived CDR1 and CDR2 are SGHVS and FQNEAQ. The CDR3 is made up of 16 amino acids. Trimming took 1 base from V and 0 from J, leaving 10 bases between them. This CDR3 reads CASSLVGQRSYNEQFF. The CDR3 DNA reads as TGTGCCAGCAGCTTAGTGGGACAACGCTCCTACAATGAGCAGTTCTTC.

At least ten counts were recorded for this clonotype. CDR3 in DNA: TGTGCCAGCAGCCCTTACCTAGCTAGCGGGGGGGCGACCGGGGAGCTGTTTTTT. Its translation: CASSPYLASGGATGELFF. The V and J genes are TRBV7-3 and TRBJ2-2; TRBD2 matches at 12 bases. Losses at the gene ends were 5 bases for V and 5 bases for J; bases not matched to a gene: 12. The CDR3 length is 18 residues. The germline V gene has CDR1 SGHTA and CDR2 FQGTGA.

The J gene is TRBJ2-7, the V gene TRBV2; no clear D. V lost 7 bases, J lost 2 bases, and 9 bases lay in between. The CDR3 loop spans 12 amino acids. Germline V CDR1 and CDR2: SNHLY, FYNNEI. The CDR3: CASTPSTYEQYF. Here the CDR3 DNA reads TGTGCCAGCACCCCCAGTACCTACGAGCAGTACTTC.

This clonotype was seen repeatedly, ten times or more. A much more abundant neighbour one base away suggests this may be a read error. The chain couples TRBV5-1 to TRBJ1-6; D remains unclear. CDR1 is SGHRS and CDR2 is YFSETQ in the germline V gene. Trimming pared 7 bases from V and 9 bases from J, leaving 23 bases between. The CDR3 totals 16 residues. The CDR3 here is CASRLQPGADGSPLHF. CDR3 nucleotide sequence: TGCGCCAGCCGCCTCCAGCCGGGTGCAGATGGTTCACCCCTCCACTTT.

This clonotype occurred many times. The V and J genes are TRBV5-5 and TRBJ1-4; D uncertain. Trimming shortened V by 8 bases and J by 0 bases, and 11 bases separated the two germline ends. Germline V gives CDR1 SGHKS, CDR2 YYEKEE (reference sequence). The CDR3 contains 14 residues. The CDR3 loop reads CASHSTATNEKLFF. In DNA form, the CDR3 reads TGTGCCAGTCACTCGACCGCAACTAATGAAAAACTGTTTTTT.

This clonotype was counted a single time. V is TRBV20-1 and J is TRBJ1-3; D is perhaps TRBD1 (6 bases). The CDR3 loop spans 14 amino acids. The V end lost 3 bases, the J end lost 4 bases, and 13 bases lay between the germline ends. The V gene's germline CDR1 is DFQATT and CDR2 SNEGSKA (reference sequence). The CDR3 bases are TGCAGTGCTAGGGTGGACAGCCTCGGAAACACCATATATTTT. Protein product: CSARVDSLGNTIYF.

Only a few counts were recorded for this clonotype. The chain links TRBV5-6 to TRBJ1-6, with TRBD1 as a possible D gene (5 bases). Between the trimmed V and J ends, which lost 0 bases and 7 bases, there was a span of 8 bases. From germline, CDR1 is SGHDT and CDR2 YYEEEE. This CDR3 region has 14 residues. The CDR3 nucleotides read TGTGCCAGCAGCTTGGGGGGCCGAAATTCACCCCTCCACTTT. It translates to CASSLGGRNSPLHF.

The gene calls are TRBV27 and TRBJ1-1, with 10 bases lining up with TRBD1. V dropped 3 bases and J dropped 10; count of bases not matched to a gene: 11. Germline values: CDR1 MNHEY, CDR2 SMNVEV (reference sequence). The CDR3 has 15 amino acids. In DNA, the CDR3 is TGTGCCAGCAGTTTGTCAGCCGGGACAGGGGCCGCAGCTTTCTTT. Its protein product is CASSLSAGTGAAAFF.

The chain has TRBV15 and TRBJ2-2; 9 nucleotides line up with TRBD1. CDR1 LNHNV and CDR2 YYDKDF come from the germline V gene (reference sequence). CDR3 length equals 15 residues. V was clipped by 5 bases and J by 7 bases; unmatched bases: 8. As DNA, the CDR3 is TGTGCCACCAGCGTATACAGGGGGCATAGCGGGGAGCTGTTTTTT. Its translation is CATSVYRGHSGELFF. The complete variable domain, with remaining parts taken from reference TRBV15 and TRBJ2-2, reads DAMVIQNPRYQVTQFGKPVTLSCSQTLNHNVMYWYQQKSSQAPKLLFHYYDKDFNNEADTPDNFQSRRPNTSFCFLDIRSPGLGDTAMYLCATSVYRGHSGELFFGEGSRLTVL.

The chain uses TRBV24-1 and TRBJ2-3; the D gene is possibly TRBD2 (6 bases). There are 13 residues in the CDR3. Per the germline V gene, CDR1 is KGHDR and CDR2 is SFDVKD. The germline V and J ends were trimmed by 8 bases and 6 bases, with 14 bases remaining between them. The CDR3 spells CATKRAGTDTQYF. The CDR3 nucleotides are TGTGCCACCAAGCGGGCAGGGACGGATACGCAGTATTTT.